Each of the 13 T cell receptor beta chains below was sequenced from the same sample in a study of identical twins (TCRdb year 2016). Libraries were built with 5' RACE. These reads were obtained on an Illumina HiSeq 2000. TCRdb reworked the public reads: Q25 trimming with fastp, MiXCR clone assembly, productive beta chains retained. One record per CDR3 amino acid sequence lists the most common genes and DNA. Within this sample are about 480,000 distinct CDR3 sequences, with approximately 15% of them counted one time only. The ten top clones hold around 0.57% of the sample. This sample was shared with a second study, whose subject was yellow fever vaccine responses in identical twins.

Input material: CD4+ T cells sorted from blood. All receptors derive from a woman younger than 35 in good health.

In this sample, this clonotype turned up a few times. The chain links TRBV3-1 to TRBJ2-7; D not certain. This CDR3 spans 13 amino acids. The ends were cut back, 1 base at V and 5 bases at J, with 9 bases in the middle. The germline V gene has CDR1 LGHDT and CDR2 YNNKEL (reference sequence). The CDR3 nucleotides read TGTGCCAGCAGCCAAGTCGTCAAAGACGAGCAGTACTTC. Protein product: CASSQVVKDEQYF.

The chain combines TRBV6-5 with TRBJ2-1; TRBD2 agrees at 8 bases. CDR3 length equals 15 residues. Per germline, CDR1 MNHEY and CDR2 SVGAGI. V lost 2 bases and J lost 4; bases outside the gene matches: 4. The CDR3 nucleotides are TGTGCCAGCAGTTACGCGGGAGGAAGGTACAATGAGCAGTTCTTC. This encodes CASSYAGGRYNEQFF.

The gene calls are TRBV7-2 and TRBJ1-6; 8 bases match TRBD1. The CDR3 sequence is 16 residues long. CDR1 and CDR2 from the germline V gene are SGHTA and FQGNSA. V lost 5 bases to trimming and J lost 10 bases; unmatched junction nucleotides: 13. CDR3 loop: CASSPQGAGNRSPLHF. Here the CDR3 DNA reads TGTGCCAGCAGCCCGCAGGGGGCGGGGAACAGATCACCCCTCCACTTT.

Here the CDR3 DNA reads TGTGCCAGCAGCTTAAGAGGGATATCCTACAATGAGCAGTTCTTC. It specifies CASSLRGISYNEQFF. The gene calls are TRBV7-9 and TRBJ2-1; perhaps TRBD2 as D (5 bases). Between the trimmed V and J ends, which lost 2 bases and 1 base, there was a span of 9 bases. This CDR3 contains 15 residues. Germline CDR1 reads SEHNR; CDR2 reads FQNEAQ (reference sequence).

V and J are TRBV5-1 and TRBJ2-3; 7 bases align to TRBD2. The ends lost 0 bases at V and 3 bases at J; junction bases unmatched: 4. The CDR3 runs to 15 residues. Germline CDR1 and CDR2: SGHRS and YFSETQ. The CDR3 DNA is TGCGCCAGCAGCTTGGATGCGCGGGAGACAGATACGCAGTATTTT. This encodes CASSLDARETDTQYF.

This clonotype came up a few times. This chain connects TRBV28 to TRBJ2-1; the match to TRBD1 covers 9 bases. This CDR3 is 19 amino acids long. After removal of 4 bases from V and 0 bases from J, the junction contained 13 bases not matched to a gene. Looked up from germline, CDR1 is MDHEN and CDR2 is SYDVKM. CDR3 DNA sequence: TGTGCCAGCAGTTCCCAAACCCCAGGGACAGGGAGCTCCTACAATGAGCAGTTCTTC. Amino acids: CASSSQTPGTGSSYNEQFF.

V is TRBV29-1 and J is TRBJ1-1; D is perhaps TRBD1 (6 bases). Per germline, CDR1 SQVTM and CDR2 ANQGSEA. V dropped 7 bases and J dropped 6 bases, with 21 bases sitting between them. CDR3 size: 14 residues. CDR3 amino acids: CSAGDGGGGAEAFF. The CDR3, as DNA: TGCAGCGCCGGGGATGGGGGCGGCGGCGCTGAAGCTTTCTTT.

This clonotype was picked up many times. CDR3 region: CASSPARYENIQYF. DNA of the CDR3: TGTGCCAGCAGCCCGGCGCGGTATGAAAACATTCAGTACTTC. This chain uses TRBV12-3 or TRBV12-4 with TRBJ2-4; D remains unclear. V was clipped by 6 bases and J by 5 bases, with 14 bases between them. The CDR3 extends over 14 amino acids.

The chain employs TRBV28 and TRBJ2-3; 10 nucleotides match TRBD2. This CDR3 has 14 amino acids. Germline CDR1 and CDR2: MDHEN and SYDVKM. Trimming took 10 bases from V and 4 from J; bases not matched to a gene: 8. The CDR3 nucleotides are TGTGCCACCCTGGAGCGGGGGGGCCCAGATACGCAGTATTTT. Its translation is CATLERGGPDTQYF.

A few counts support this clonotype. V usage is TRBV20-1 and J usage is TRBJ1-2; 7 bases match TRBD1. Unmatched junction bases numbered 6, after V lost 3 bases and J lost 2 bases. Germline V gene data show CDR1 as DFQATT and CDR2 as SNEGSKA (reference sequence). This CDR3 comprises 14 residues. CDR3 bases: TGCAGTGCTAGGAGAACAGGGGTAAACTATGGCTACACCTTC. Encoded protein: CSARRTGVNYGYTF.

The V call is TRBV5-6, the J call TRBJ1-4; D gene unclear. The ends were cut back, 3 bases at V and 8 bases at J, with 17 bases in the middle. This CDR3 region has 15 residues. Per germline, CDR1 SGHDT and CDR2 YYEEEE. The CDR3, as DNA: TGTGCCAGCAGCTATGGACGGTCGAATGGGGAAAAACTGTTTTTT. Protein sequence: CASSYGRSNGEKLFF.

This clonotype was counted many times. The chain is built from TRBV6-6 and TRBJ1-1; TRBD1 matches 11 bases. This CDR3 contains 13 residues. In germline, CDR1 is MNHNY, CDR2 SVGAGI (reference sequence). The junction had 7 bases not matched to a gene; V was cut back by 6 bases and J by 10 bases. CDR3 residues: CASSLGQGAPAFF. DNA for the CDR3: TGTGCCAGCAGCCTTGGACAGGGGGCCCCAGCTTTCTTT.

This sequence joins TRBV25-1 and TRBJ2-1, with 11 bases aligning to TRBD2. From germline, CDR1 is MGHDK and CDR2 SYGVNS. The V gene end was trimmed by 8 bases and the J gene end by 5 bases; junction bases not matched to a gene: 5. The CDR3 totals 14 residues. CDR3 residues: CASRVAGGDNEQFF. The CDR3 DNA reads TGTGCCAGCCGAGTAGCGGGGGGGGACAATGAGCAGTTCTTC.